The clone carrying this T cell receptor (beta chain) was found a few times. Trimming removed 8 bases at V and 9 bases at J, with 30 bases between. CDR3 length: 17 residues. Per germline, CDR1 SGHAT and CDR2 FQNNGV. The source of the sample is a study of naive and memory T cell subsets. A UMI-containing oligonucleotide was joined by 3' ligation to the TCR cDNA template. Whole-blood samples were less than 3 ml of peripheral blood from healthy adult volunteers. Amplification of ligated cDNA took four PCR rounds with SP2 and nested alpha and beta constant primers. TCRdb re-called the 5' RACE reads with MiXCR, one entry per CDR3 protein. The table lists tens of thousands of distinct CDR3 sequences, 7.2% of them singletons, with 9% to 10% in the top ten.

The TCR comes from a male donor in good health. The chain carries TRBV11-2 and TRBJ2-3; D perhaps matches TRBD2 (6 bases). As DNA, the CDR3 is TGTGCCAGCTGCCAATTGGTTAGCGGTCCCGTGAGAAGCACGCAGTATTTT. It translates to CASCQLVSGPVRSTQYF.